The clone carrying this T cell receptor (delta chain) has more than one count but fewer than ten. Its specificity is not known. The translation of this DNA and the TCRdb protein of a much larger clone differ at residue 6, probably owing to a read error; the protein shown here is translated from the DNA. Vgamma9/Vdelta2+ and Vdelta2-negative gammadelta T cells were flow-sorted from PBMC for bulk sequencing. This sample stems from a study of γδ T cells in repeated Plasmodium falciparum infection. Study summary: Timepoints: baseline, immediately before selected infections, and 21 days after every infection. Study-level results: The Malian cohort came from a small rural village of predominantly one ethnic group. Malian children's Vdelta2-negative repertoires appeared more expanded and less diverse than Australians'. Many TCRgamma sequences overlapped between individuals in stable Vgamma9/Vdelta2+ repertoires.

The CDR3 spans 17 residues. Germline V gene sequence: CDR1 TVYSNPD, CDR2 GDNSRS (reference sequence). Trimming took 4 bases from V and 0 from J; bases not matched to a gene: 17. TCRdb re-analyzed the multiplex PCR reads via CATT. This sample carries around 49,000 delta-chain clones, more than 1.5% of them seen once, and the ten largest clones take approximately 24%. The TCR comes from a pool of human donors (malaria-infected and uninfected, not separated). The rearrangement uses TRDV3 and TRDJ1; 7 bases match TRDD3. The J gene, left out of TCRdb, was set here by checking the DNA against germline. The sample taken for sequencing was gamma-delta T cells from blood. CDR3 nucleotide sequence: TGTGCCTCCGACCACCCCCTGGGGGTCCAGTACACCGATAAACTCATCTTT. Protein: CASDHPLGVQYTDKLIF.